These 28 T cell receptor beta chains originate from one sample sequenced in a study of shared clonotypes between healthy human individuals. The assay was immunoSEQ multiplex PCR, and TCRdb's table has in-frame clones only and misses some. The table includes 2 million to 2.5 million clones, approximately 94% detected once. Sequencing was done on a sample of naive CD4+ T cells sorted from blood. The subset: CD45RA+ positively selected. The receptors shown here come from a man aged 18 to 30 in good health.

As DNA, the CDR3 is TGTGCCAGCAGCCAGTGGACTAGCGGAATCCCCTACGAGCAGTACTTC. Translation gives CASSQWTSGIPYEQYF. This chain uses TRBV4-2 with TRBJ2-7; 10 nucleotides match TRBD2. The CDR3 consists of 16 residues. Germline CDR1 LGHNA, CDR2 YNFKEQ. With V trimmed by 3 bases and J by 2 bases, 7 bases remained unmatched.

The chain joins TRBV12-5 to TRBJ2-7; 9 positions match TRBD2. The junction had 16 bases not matched to a gene; V was cut back by 1 base and J by 0 bases. Germline V gene sequence: CDR1 LGHNT, CDR2 FRNRAP. This CDR3 has 20 residues. The CDR3 DNA is TGTGCTAGTGGTTTGGGAACTAAGATGGGGAGTAGCGGGAGCTCCTACGAGCAGTACTTC. Translating it yields CASGLGTKMGSSGSSYEQYF.

With regard to this clone: Other DNA sequences in this specimen translate into the identical CDR3. V is TRBV5-1 and J is TRBJ1-2, with D hard to call. CDR3 length: 13 amino acids. Looked up from germline, CDR1 is SGHRS and CDR2 is YFSETQ. Trimming removed 1 base at V and 7 bases at J, with 11 bases between. This chain's CDR3 is CASSLTGGSGYTF. CDR3 nucleotide sequence: TGCGCCAGCAGCTTGACCGGTGGCTCTGGCTACACCTTC.

J is TRBJ1-5 and V is TRBV6-1; D is possibly TRBD1 (5 bases). From germline, CDR1 is MNHNS and CDR2 SASEGT. The CDR3 is 16 residues long. Trimming pared 0 bases from V and 2 bases from J, leaving 11 bases between. The DNA for the CDR3 is TGTGCCAGCAGTGAAGCCGGGCAGGGAGGCAATCAGCCCCAGCATTTT. Protein product: CASSEAGQGGNQPQHF.

This sequence joins TRBV19 and TRBJ1-5, with TRBD1 matching over 9 bases. This CDR3 comprises 16 residues. Per germline, CDR1 LNHDA and CDR2 SQIVND (reference sequence). The V segment lost 5 bases and the J segment 5 bases; nucleotides outside the gene matches: 10. CDR3 in amino acids: CASSPLDRGVDQPQHF. The CDR3 DNA sequence: TGTGCCAGTAGTCCCTTGGACAGGGGAGTAGATCAGCCCCAGCATTTT.

The rearrangement joins TRBV2 to TRBJ2-1; D remains unclear. Trimming took 9 bases from V and 5 from J, leaving 11 bases between them. This CDR3 spans 12 amino acids. Germline CDR1 and CDR2: SNHLY and FYNNEI. CDR3 loop: CASHHSHNEQFF. Here the CDR3 DNA reads TGTGCCAGTCACCACAGCCACAATGAGCAGTTCTTC. Combining the CDR3 with reference TRBV2 and TRBJ2-1 gives the whole variable domain EPEVTQTPSHQVTQMGQEVILRCVPISNHLYFYWYRQILGQKVEFLVSFYNNEISEKSEIFDDQFSVERPDGSNFTLKIRSTKLEDSAMYFCASHHSHNEQFFGPGTRLTVL.

Only one count was recorded for this clone. The rearrangement links TRBV7-9 to TRBJ1-2, with D hard to call. The CDR3 spans 13 residues. V was trimmed by 5 bases and J by 4 bases, leaving 11 bases between them. Germline CDR1 reads SEHNR; CDR2 reads FQNEAQ (reference sequence). The CDR3 region has the DNA TGTGCCAGCAGCCCGGCTAGCTTCTATGGCTACACCTTC. Its translation: CASSPASFYGYTF.

V usage is TRBV6-1 and J usage is TRBJ2-1; 9 nucleotides match TRBD2. Germline assignment: CDR1 MNHNS and CDR2 SASEGT. CDR3 length: 15 amino acids. With 6 bases clipped from V and 6 bases from J, the junction kept 9 bases outside the gene matches. In DNA, the CDR3 is TGTGCCAGCAGAGTACCGGGACTAGCCGCCAATGAGCAGTTCTTC. Translated, it gives CASRVPGLAANEQFF.

This clone was counted between two and nine times. The genes are TRBV18 and TRBJ1-6; the D gene is possibly TRBD1 (5 bases). Deletions cut 3 bases from V and 10 bases from J, with 16 bases between. CDR1 is KGHSH, CDR2 LQKENI, per germline. The CDR3 has 15 amino acids. DNA of the CDR3: TGTGCCAGCTCACCGACCGGGGCGCGGCGGTCACCCCTCCACTTT. It codes for CASSPTGARRSPLHF.

The chain employs TRBV30 and TRBJ2-1, with D perhaps TRBD2 (5 bases). Germline CDR1 is GTSNPN and CDR2 is SVGIG (reference sequence). Trimming shortened V by 3 bases and J by 4 bases, and 10 bases separated the two germline ends. This CDR3 has 13 residues. CDR3 nucleotide sequence: TGTGCCTGGAGACGGGATCGGTACAATGAGCAGTTCTTC. As protein: CAWRRDRYNEQFF.

The chain is built from TRBV6-5 and TRBJ2-7; the D gene is possibly TRBD2 (5 bases). Germline CDR1 and CDR2: MNHEY and SVGAGI. V was cut by 3 bases and J by 3 bases, with 9 bases left in between. This CDR3 is built from 13 residues. This chain's CDR3 is CASSYSRDYEQYF. CDR3 DNA sequence: TGTGCCAGCAGTTATTCTCGGGACTACGAGCAGTACTTC.

This chain joins TRBV11-2 and TRBJ2-7, with 10 bases aligning to TRBD1. Germline assignment: CDR1 SGHAT and CDR2 FQNNGV. The CDR3 is 15 amino acids. Losses at the gene ends were 2 bases for V and 2 bases for J; bases not matched to a gene: 3. CDR3: CASSLQGTGAYEQYF. The CDR3 DNA reads TGTGCCAGCAGCTTACAGGGGACAGGGGCCTACGAGCAGTACTTC.

The rearrangement links TRBV5-1 to TRBJ2-5; 10 bases are a match to TRBD1. Germline CDR1 reads SGHRS; CDR2 reads YFSETQ. This CDR3 comprises 15 residues. Germline trimming cut 5 bases from V and 4 bases from J; bases unmatched to any gene: 8. For the CDR3, the DNA is TGCGCCAGCAGTGCCGGGACAGGGGTTCGAGAGACCCAGTACTTC. Translating it yields CASSAGTGVRETQYF.

The gene calls are TRBV9 and TRBJ1-1; TRBD1 agrees at 8 bases. This CDR3 has 15 amino acids. Germline V gene data show CDR1 as SGDLS and CDR2 as YYNGEE. J gave up 5 bases and V 4 bases, and 10 bases lay outside the gene matches. CDR3 amino acids: CASSPITGGYTEAFF. CDR3 nucleotide sequence: TGTGCCAGCAGCCCAATTACAGGGGGATATACTGAAGCTTTCTTT.

The table lists this clone with a count of one. Other DNA sequences in this sample translate to the same CDR3. The V and J genes are TRBV4-3 and TRBJ2-2; TRBD2 matches 9 bases. The J segment lost 5 bases and the V segment lost 0 bases, leaving 4 bases of the junction unmatched. The germline V gene encodes CDR1 LGHNA and CDR2 YSLEER. The CDR3 totals 16 residues. CDR3: CASSQDLAGVTGELFF. The CDR3 bases are TGCGCCAGCAGCCAAGATTTAGCGGGGGTGACCGGGGAGCTGTTTTTT.

The V gene is TRBV4-2, the J gene TRBJ1-1; D perhaps matches TRBD1 (6 bases). Per germline, CDR1 LGHNA and CDR2 YNFKEQ. Trimming took off 0 bases at V and 2 bases at J, with 10 bases between the two ends. The CDR3 is 15 amino acids. The CDR3 DNA sequence: TGTGCCAGCAGCCAAGACGGGGGGGGCAACACTGAAGCTTTCTTT. It yields the protein CASSQDGGGNTEAFF.

The chain joins TRBV10-3 to TRBJ2-3; 9 bases align to TRBD2. The CDR3 runs 16 residues. V lost 3 bases to trimming and J lost 2 bases; unmatched junction nucleotides: 6. From germline, CDR1 is ENHRY and CDR2 SYGVKD. CDR3 sequence (DNA): TGTGCCATCAGTGAACTGAGCGGGGGGCCCACAGATACGCAGTATTTT. Its protein is CAISELSGGPTDTQYF.

Worth noting for this clone: The same CDR3 can be traced to other DNA sequences in this sample. The CDR3 nucleotides read TGTGCCAGCAGTCTAACAGGGGGTAATCAGCCCCAGCATTTT. It encodes CASSLTGGNQPQHF. This chain connects TRBV27 to TRBJ1-5, with 8 bases aligning to TRBD1. Losses at the gene ends were 5 bases for V and 4 bases for J; bases not matched to a gene: 4. CDR3 length: 14 amino acids. Germline CDR1 MNHEY, CDR2 SMNVEV (reference sequence).

The rearrangement uses TRBV28 and TRBJ1-2; TRBD1 aligns across 10 bases. With V trimmed by 3 bases and J by 6 bases, 7 bases remained unmatched. The CDR3 is 15 amino acids. Germline assignment: CDR1 MDHEN and CDR2 SYDVKM. The CDR3 DNA is TGTGCCAGCAGTTTGTTATCCGACAGGGGGCATGGCTACACCTTC. Translated, it gives CASSLLSDRGHGYTF.

The J gene is TRBJ2-7, the V gene TRBV2; D unresolved. The CDR3 extends over 14 amino acids. V was trimmed by 1 base and J by 4 bases, leaving 11 bases between them. Germline V lookup: CDR1 SNHLY, CDR2 FYNNEI. In nucleotides, the CDR3 is TGTGCCAGCAGTGAAGGCAACTTGGGATACGAGCAGTACTTC. Encoded protein: CASSEGNLGYEQYF.

The J gene is TRBJ1-6, the V gene TRBV5-6; D not certain. The CDR3 consists of 13 residues. Germline values: CDR1 SGHDT, CDR2 YYEEEE. Between the trimmed V and J ends, which lost 5 bases and 8 bases, there was a span of 11 bases. CDR3 loop: CASRDGLDSPLHF. For the CDR3, the DNA is TGTGCCAGCAGGGACGGTCTGGATTCACCCCTCCACTTT.

The chain joins TRBV7-9 to TRBJ2-3; possibly TRBD1 for D (6 bases). CDR1 SEHNR and CDR2 FQNEAQ come from the germline V gene (reference sequence). The CDR3 has 15 residues. Trimming cost V 6 bases and J 2 bases, with 15 bases left between them. The CDR3 here is CASSPDRRNTDTQYF. The CDR3 DNA follows: TGTGCCAGCAGTCCCGACAGGAGAAACACAGATACGCAGTATTTT. Full variable domain (missing parts from reference TRBV7-9 and TRBJ2-3): DTGVSQNPRHKITKRGQNVTFRCDPISEHNRLYWYRQTLGQGPEFLTYFQNEAQLEKSRLLSDRFSAERPKGSFSTLEIQRTEQGDSAMYLCASSPDRRNTDTQYFGPGTRLTVL.

The genes are TRBV5-1 and TRBJ1-4; 7 bases agree with TRBD1. CDR1 is SGHRS and CDR2 is YFSETQ in the germline V gene. With 4 bases clipped from V and 4 bases from J, the junction kept 4 bases outside the gene matches. The CDR3 is 14 residues long. CDR3 bases: TGCGCCAGCAGCCGAGGACAGGTTAATGAAAAACTGTTTTTT. Protein sequence: CASSRGQVNEKLFF.

The gene calls are TRBV29-1 and TRBJ2-7; 10 bases map to TRBD2. The germline CDR1 and CDR2 sequences are SQVTM and ANQGSEA. The CDR3 totals 15 residues. After removal of 5 bases from V and 4 bases from J, the junction contained 11 bases not matched to a gene. The DNA for the CDR3 is TGCAGCGTTACAAAGGGGGCTAGCGGGAGTTACGAGCAGTACTTC. It yields the protein CSVTKGASGSYEQYF.

The chain is built from TRBV7-2 and TRBJ2-2; 7 bases map to TRBD1. V dropped 7 bases and J dropped 5; count of bases not matched to a gene: 10. This CDR3 is 15 amino acids long. Germline V gene sequence: CDR1 SGHTA, CDR2 FQGNSA. In DNA, the CDR3 is TGTGCCAGCAACCTCCAGGGGGAACAAACCGGGGAGCTGTTTTTT. It codes for CASNLQGEQTGELFF.

This sequence joins TRBV7-9 and TRBJ2-7; TRBD2 might be the D (5 bases). The CDR3 is made up of 14 amino acids. Germline-derived CDR1 and CDR2 are SEHNR and FQNEAQ (reference sequence). The V end was cut by 5 bases, the J end by 3 bases, with 14 bases between. CDR3 sequence (DNA): TGTGCCAGCAGCCCCCCACCGGGGTTCTACGAGCAGTACTTC. Protein sequence: CASSPPPGFYEQYF.

The CDR3 DNA follows: TGTGCCAGCAGCACCCGACAAGAGACCCAGTACTTC. Amino acids: CASSTRQETQYF. This chain links TRBV7-2 with TRBJ2-5, with no clear D. The CDR3 consists of 12 residues. CDR1 and CDR2 (germline): SGHTA, FQGNSA. V lost 5 bases to trimming and J lost 2 bases, with 6 bases between them.

This clone occurred once. The gene calls are TRBV5-6 and TRBJ1-2, with D possibly matching TRBD1 (5 bases). V lost 4 bases and J 0 bases, leaving 10 bases between the germline ends. Per germline, CDR1 SGHDT and CDR2 YYEEEE. The CDR3 sequence is 14 residues long. The CDR3 DNA sequence: TGTGCCAGCAGCCCACAGACAGCTAACTATGGCTACACCTTC. The encoded protein is CASSPQTANYGYTF. The whole variable domain, filled in from reference TRBV5-6 and TRBJ1-2, reads DAGVTQSPTHLIKTRGQQVTLRCSPKSGHDTVSWYQQALGQGPQFIFQYYEEEERQRGNFPDRFSGHQFPNYSSELNVNALLLGDSALYLCASSPQTANYGYTFGSGTRLTVV.